This TCR beta chain derives from a study of response to subunit inactivated influenza vaccine. Germline V gene data show CDR1 as DFQATT and CDR2 as SNEGSKA (reference sequence). The length of the CDR3 is 13 residues. V lost 6 bases, J lost 0 bases, and 4 bases stayed unmatched. One entry per CDR3 protein results from TCRdb running MiXCR on the RT-PCR reads. The sample holds about 570,000 distinct CDR3 sequences, 11% seen once. This clonotype was recorded a few times. The sample was also reused in another study, on T cells expressing NK-cell markers. Per that paper: TCR beta libraries carry UMIs added by 5'RACE template switching. An anti-gamma-delta TCR antibody restricted sorting to alpha-beta TCR T cells in several experiments. Similarly, these clonotypes led the CD3+CD56-NKG2C+ fraction as well in a few donors.

This chain connects TRBV20-1 to TRBJ1-1, with 7 bases fitting TRBD1. This sequence originates from a man aged 45-65 years who received an inactivated influenza vaccine. The material was PBMCs from blood, obtained on the day of vaccination. The CDR3 sequence is CSARQGMNTEAFF. The CDR3 region has the DNA TGCAGTGCCCGACAGGGTATGAACACTGAAGCTTTCTTT.